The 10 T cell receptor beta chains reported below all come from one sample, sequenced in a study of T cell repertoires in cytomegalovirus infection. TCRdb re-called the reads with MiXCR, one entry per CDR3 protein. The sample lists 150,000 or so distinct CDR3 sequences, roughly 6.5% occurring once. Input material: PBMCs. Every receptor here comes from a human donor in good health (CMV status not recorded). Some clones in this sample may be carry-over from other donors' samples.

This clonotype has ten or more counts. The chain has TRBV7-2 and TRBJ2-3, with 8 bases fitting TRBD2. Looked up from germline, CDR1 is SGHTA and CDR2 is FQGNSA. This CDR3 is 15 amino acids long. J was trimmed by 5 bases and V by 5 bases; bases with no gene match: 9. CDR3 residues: CASSPLAGRQDTQYF. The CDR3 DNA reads TGTGCCAGCAGCCCCTTAGCGGGGAGGCAAGATACGCAGTATTTT.

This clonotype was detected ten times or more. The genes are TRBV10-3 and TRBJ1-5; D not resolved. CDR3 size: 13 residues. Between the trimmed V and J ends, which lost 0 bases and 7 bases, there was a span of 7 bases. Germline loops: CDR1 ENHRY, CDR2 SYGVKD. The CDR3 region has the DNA TGTGCCATCAGTGAGTCGACTGGGCAGCCCCAGCATTTT. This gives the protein CAISESTGQPQHF.

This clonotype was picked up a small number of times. The CDR3 loop is CASSRGQPQPQHF. The DNA of the CDR3 is TGTGCCAGCAGTAGAGGACAGCCGCAGCCCCAGCATTTT. The chain has TRBV6-6 and TRBJ1-5, with D possibly matching TRBD1 (6 bases). This CDR3 spans 13 amino acids. V was shortened by 5 bases and J by 7 bases, with 12 bases between the two germline ends. Germline CDR1 and CDR2: MNHNY and SVGAGI (reference sequence).

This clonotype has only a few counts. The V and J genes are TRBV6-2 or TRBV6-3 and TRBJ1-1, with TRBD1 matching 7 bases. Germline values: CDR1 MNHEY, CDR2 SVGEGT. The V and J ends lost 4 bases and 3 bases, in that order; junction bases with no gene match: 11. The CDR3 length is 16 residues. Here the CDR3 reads CASSSETGYAYTEAFF. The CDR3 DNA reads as TGTGCCAGCAGTTCCGAGACAGGGTATGCGTACACTGAAGCTTTCTTT.

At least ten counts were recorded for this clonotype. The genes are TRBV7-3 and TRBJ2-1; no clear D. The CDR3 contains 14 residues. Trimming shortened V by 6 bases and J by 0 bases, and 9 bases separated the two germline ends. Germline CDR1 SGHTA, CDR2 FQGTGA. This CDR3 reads CASSPGVSYNEQFF. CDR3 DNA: TGTGCCAGCAGTCCCGGAGTCTCCTACAATGAGCAGTTCTTC.

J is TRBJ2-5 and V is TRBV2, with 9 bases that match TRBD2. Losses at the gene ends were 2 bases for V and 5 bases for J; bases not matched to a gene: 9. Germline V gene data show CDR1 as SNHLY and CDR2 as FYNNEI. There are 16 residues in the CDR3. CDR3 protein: CASSEMEAGGRETQYF. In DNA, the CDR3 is TGTGCCAGCAGTGAAATGGAAGCGGGGGGCAGGGAGACCCAGTACTTC.

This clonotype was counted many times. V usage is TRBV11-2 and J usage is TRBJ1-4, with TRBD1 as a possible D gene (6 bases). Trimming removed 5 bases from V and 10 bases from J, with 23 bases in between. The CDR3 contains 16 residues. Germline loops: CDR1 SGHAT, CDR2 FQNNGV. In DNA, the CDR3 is TGTGCCAGCAGCCCGCCCCGGACAGAGCGAGTGCGAAAACTGTTTTTT. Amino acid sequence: CASSPPRTERVRKLFF.

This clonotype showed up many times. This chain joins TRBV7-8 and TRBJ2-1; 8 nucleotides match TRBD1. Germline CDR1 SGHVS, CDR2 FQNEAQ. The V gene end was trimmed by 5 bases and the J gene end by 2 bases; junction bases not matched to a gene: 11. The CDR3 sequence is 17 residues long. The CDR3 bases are TGTGCCAGCAGCCTCGACCGTCCAGGGGGCCCCTACAATGAGCAGTTCTTC. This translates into CASSLDRPGGPYNEQFF.

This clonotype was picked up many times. CDR3 amino acids: CASSAGLASVGFREQYF. The CDR3 DNA reads as TGCGCCAGCAGCGCGGGACTAGCGAGCGTGGGGTTTCGGGAGCAGTACTTC. The chain recombines TRBV5-1 with TRBJ2-7, with 10 bases lining up with TRBD2. Germline CDR1 SGHRS, CDR2 YFSETQ. The CDR3 contains 17 residues. J lost 7 bases, V lost 4 bases, and 17 bases had no gene match.

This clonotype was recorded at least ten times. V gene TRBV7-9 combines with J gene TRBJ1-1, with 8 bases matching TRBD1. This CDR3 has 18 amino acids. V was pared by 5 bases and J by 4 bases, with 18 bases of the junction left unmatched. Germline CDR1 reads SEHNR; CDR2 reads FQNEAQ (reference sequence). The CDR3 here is CASSSDRGGGMRSTEAFF. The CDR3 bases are TGTGCCAGCAGCAGTGACAGGGGAGGGGGTATGCGAAGCACTGAAGCTTTCTTT.